The 18 T cell receptor beta chains below come from one sample, sequenced in a study of shared clonotypes between healthy human individuals. Sequencing was performed with immunoSEQ multiplex PCR; in TCRdb, only in-frame clones are kept and a portion is missing. The repertoire consists of 950,000 to 1,100,000 clones, with 65% to 75% occurring once and the leading ten covering approximately 1.5%. The sequenced material came from memory CD4+ T cells sorted from blood. Subset indicated: CD45RA-negative fraction. Receptors were obtained from a man between 18 and 35 years old in good health.

This chain joins TRBV5-1 and TRBJ2-5, with D tentatively TRBD1 or TRBD2 (5 bases each). Germline lookup yields CDR1 SGHRS and CDR2 YFSETQ. The CDR3 runs to 14 residues. V was shortened by 4 bases and J by 2 bases, with 12 bases between the two germline ends. The CDR3 spells CASSHQGPQETQYF. CDR3 bases: TGCGCCAGCAGCCACCAGGGACCTCAAGAGACCCAGTACTTC.

The chain carries TRBV7-2 and TRBJ2-1, with D unresolved. V was shortened by 0 bases and J by 2 bases, with 11 bases between the two germline ends. This CDR3 is 16 amino acids long. The V gene's germline CDR1 is SGHTA and CDR2 FQGNSA. CDR3 coding DNA: TGTGCCAGCAGCTTAGCTGGGGTCGTCGCCTACAATGAGCAGTTCTTC. This codes for CASSLAGVVAYNEQFF.

As regards this clone: Other DNA sequences in this specimen translate into the identical CDR3. J is TRBJ2-1 and V is TRBV5-1, with D possibly matching TRBD1 (5 bases). Germline V gene data show CDR1 as SGHRS and CDR2 as YFSETQ. The CDR3 is 15 amino acids. The V and J ends lost 0 bases and 0 bases respectively, with 7 bases between them. The DNA of the CDR3 is TGCGCCAGCAGCTTGGTTAGGGGCTCCTACAATGAGCAGTTCTTC. Its translation is CASSLVRGSYNEQFF.

The gene calls are TRBV4-3 and TRBJ2-7; D is ambiguous. V was shortened by 0 bases and J by 2 bases, with 11 bases between the two germline ends. CDR1 and CDR2 (germline): LGHNA, YSLEER. This CDR3 comprises 15 residues. CDR3 nucleotide sequence: TGCGCCAGCAGCCAAGATCTGGCGAACCCCTACGAGCAGTACTTC. Amino acid sequence: CASSQDLANPYEQYF.

The genes are TRBV2 and TRBJ1-4; 12 bases map to TRBD1. The junction had 10 bases not matched to a gene; V was cut back by 5 bases and J by 3 bases. The CDR3 sequence is 18 residues long. Looked up from germline, CDR1 is SNHLY and CDR2 is FYNNEI. CDR3 sequence reads: CASSKKPGQGAPNEKLFF. CDR3 DNA sequence: TGTGCCAGCAGTAAAAAACCGGGACAGGGGGCTCCTAATGAAAAACTGTTTTTT.

This chain links TRBV30 with TRBJ2-7, with a possible D match to TRBD1 (5 bases). The CDR3 loop spans 11 amino acids. V gave up 4 bases and J gave up 6 bases, with 10 bases separating them. In germline, CDR1 is GTSNPN, CDR2 SVGIG (reference sequence). CDR3 nucleotides: TGTGCCTGGAAAGACAGAGCCGAGCAGTACTTC. This translates into CAWKDRAEQYF.

There are a few counts of this clone. For the CDR3, the DNA is TGCGCCAGCCCCTTTCAGGGGAGGTTAGCCAAAAACATTCAGTACTTC. Translated, it gives CASPFQGRLAKNIQYF. This chain connects TRBV5-1 to TRBJ2-4, with D perhaps assigned TRBD1 or TRBD2 (6 bases each). The germline gives CDR1 SGHRS, CDR2 YFSETQ. CDR3 length: 16 residues. Trimming took 7 bases from V and 0 from J, leaving 17 bases between them.

CDR3 in DNA: TGCGCCAGCAGAACAGGAAGAGGATCACCCCTCCACTTT. It encodes CASRTGRGSPLHF. The rearrangement links TRBV10-2 to TRBJ1-6; the D gene is possibly TRBD1 (5 bases). Trimming took 6 bases from V and 10 from J, leaving 13 bases between them. CDR3 length: 13 residues. Germline values: CDR1 WSHSY, CDR2 SAAADI.

This chain uses TRBV27 with TRBJ2-2, with D perhaps TRBD2 (6 bases). The ends were cut back, 10 bases at V and 1 base at J, with 10 bases in the middle. In germline, CDR1 is MNHEY, CDR2 SMNVEV (reference sequence). The CDR3 spans 13 residues. The CDR3 loop is CATGRENTGELFF. In nucleotides, the CDR3 is TGTGCCACCGGGCGGGAGAACACCGGGGAGCTGTTTTTT.

Of note for this clone: Other nucleotide sequences from this sample produce the same CDR3. V usage is TRBV30 and J usage is TRBJ1-2; 9 nucleotides line up with TRBD1. Looked up from germline, CDR1 is GTSNPN and CDR2 is SVGIG (reference sequence). V was clipped by 3 bases and J by 1 base; unmatched bases: 0. This CDR3 region has 13 residues. The CDR3 nucleotides are TGTGCCTGGAGGACAGGGGGTAACTATGGCTACACCTTC. Encoded protein: CAWRTGGNYGYTF.

The chain recombines TRBV4-3 with TRBJ2-7, with D hard to call. CDR3 length: 17 residues. The ends were cut back, 0 bases at V and 1 base at J, with 16 bases in the middle. CDR1 is LGHNA and CDR2 is YSLEER in the germline V gene. The CDR3 nucleotides are TGCGCCAGCAGCCAAGACTGGGCGGTTGCAAGGTCCTACGAGCAGTACTTC. Translating gives CASSQDWAVARSYEQYF.

This chain links TRBV28 with TRBJ1-6, with D maybe TRBD1 (6 bases). The CDR3 is 14 amino acids. The germline gives CDR1 MDHEN, CDR2 SYDVKM. Between the trimmed V and J ends, which lost 7 bases and 7 bases, there was a span of 14 bases. CDR3 bases: TGTGCCAGCACCTCAGGGGTGAGCAATTCACCCCTCCACTTT. It is translated as CASTSGVSNSPLHF.

V gene TRBV5-1 combines with J gene TRBJ2-2; D unresolved. The CDR3 length is 15 residues. Trimming shortened V by 5 bases and J by 0 bases, and 11 bases separated the two germline ends. Germline V gene lookup returns CDR1 SGHRS and CDR2 YFSETQ. The CDR3 DNA sequence: TGCGCCAGCAGGCTGCAGACTGCGAACACCGGGGAGCTGTTTTTT. This sequence encodes CASRLQTANTGELFF.

This clone appeared once. V usage is TRBV7-2 and J usage is TRBJ2-2, with TRBD1 matching over 8 bases. This CDR3 region has 15 residues. After removal of 7 bases from V and 5 bases from J, the junction contained 9 bases not matched to a gene. From germline, CDR1 is SGHTA and CDR2 FQGNSA. The CDR3 protein is CASIRQQGATGELFF. The DNA for the CDR3 is TGTGCCAGCATCCGTCAGCAGGGGGCGACCGGGGAGCTGTTTTTT.

CDR3 coding DNA: TGTGCTTCCGCCTCTGGTCCGATTCCCGGGGAGCTGTTTTTT. It is translated as CASASGPIPGELFF. V is TRBV30 and J is TRBJ2-2, with D uncertain. Germline CDR1 and CDR2: GTSNPN and SVGIG (reference sequence). The CDR3 loop spans 14 amino acids. Using reference TRBV30 and TRBJ2-2 for the parts outside the CDR3, the full variable domain is SQTIHQWPATLVQPVGSPLSLECTVEGTSNPNLYWYRQAAGRGLQLLFYSVGIGQISSEVPQNLSASRPQDRQFILSSKKLLLSDSGFYLCASASGPIPGELFFGEGSRLTVL.

The chain is built from TRBV6-5 and TRBJ2-6, with no clear D. The CDR3 loop spans 14 amino acids. Trimming cost V 8 bases and J 1 base, with 9 bases left between them. Germline V gives CDR1 MNHEY, CDR2 SVGAGI. The CDR3 bases are TGTGCCAGCCGATCCCCATCTGGGGCCAACGTCCTGACTTTC. Its protein product is CASRSPSGANVLTF.

V gene TRBV5-1 combines with J gene TRBJ2-5; 11 bases agree with TRBD2. The V gene's germline CDR1 is SGHRS and CDR2 YFSETQ. V gave up 4 bases and J gave up 1 base; unmatched junction bases: 6. The CDR3 runs to 16 residues. DNA of the CDR3: TGCGCCAGCAGCCGGCTAGCGGGGGGAATCCAAGAGACCCAGTACTTC. Translated: CASSRLAGGIQETQYF.

V is TRBV28 and J is TRBJ1-5, with 11 bases fitting TRBD1. The CDR3 loop spans 15 amino acids. With 7 bases clipped from V and 2 bases from J, the junction kept 4 bases outside the gene matches. Germline loops: CDR1 MDHEN, CDR2 SYDVKM. DNA of the CDR3: TGTGCCAGCAAGGGACAGGGGGATGGCAATCAGCCCCAGCATTTT. This encodes CASKGQGDGNQPQHF.